This T cell receptor beta chain was documented in a study of cytomegalovirus exposure and HLA in healthy donors (dated by TCRdb to the late 2010s). In terms of the full investigation: A later analysis indicated that the roughly 130 validation repertoires were generated on the platform also employed for the approximately 670 repertoires of the first cohort. The aim of the study was to test whether cataloging public T cell receptors could identify signatures of past pathogen exposure. Along with the roughly 670-subject first cohort, a separate validation cohort of around 120 different subjects was used. The study combined high-throughput TCR immunosequencing, statistical association of individual TCRs with disease status, and machine learning to predict cytomegalovirus infection status.

CDR1 and CDR2 are drawn from the germline V gene: ENHRY, SYGVKD. The CDR3 sequence holds 17 residues, the cysteine and phenylalanine included. Only the CDR3 portion is preserved as DNA: 51 bases, with reading frame beginning at the first base. V drops 2 bases and J drops 4 bases, leaving 18 bases in between. The library was made by the immunoSEQ multiplex PCR assay. The original methods were these. A statistical classification framework was developed to diagnose cytomegalovirus status using the catalog of TCR beta chain sequences. This is the immuneACCESS table as TCRdb keeps it, with only in-frame sequences that have V and J called. A part of the clones is gone; compared with another copy, unresolved V genes explain less than half, and the rest is unexplained. The V and J calls and clone size are taken from that table; D and trimming were inferred from the DNA. In all, the sample holds under 150,000 clones, and just under 85% of those were seen once. The top ten constitute 1.4% to 1.5% of the sample.

This clone occurred a few times. Its antigen remains unidentified. The record has no base qualities; no much larger clone is one base away. The donors belonged to the validation cohort of 90 to 150 subjects, which was separate from the approximately 660-subject first cohort. Paper-wide results and their limitations: The authors suggested that the approach could potentially be generalized to other disease states and immunological phenotypes. Most TCR sequences were seen in very few donors, while some public TCRs were found in many individuals. In a later analysis, TCRs clustered in the first cohort were found to also tend to co-occur in the approximately 120 validation repertoires, with 85% to 95% of cluster scores above 0. All 120 or so repertoires were used to score co-occurrence in the validation cohort in a later analysis, because that analysis had no HLA typing for the cohort. A few of the identified cytomegalovirus-associated TCR beta chains were confirmed in vitro to be specific for cytomegalovirus antigens. In the study, approximately 150 TCR beta chains were listed as associated with cytomegalovirus. Cytomegalovirus status was reported to be diagnosed by the classifier with high specificity and sensitivity in both the original and validation cohorts.

The TCR was taken from a woman in her 30s in good health and CMV-seronegative. This sequence uses TRBV10-3 and TRBJ1-3, with the D gene call left open. The sequenced sample consisted of PBMCs. The CDR3 reads CAISERGGELPGNTIYF. The nucleotides are TGTGCCATCAGTGAGCGTGGTGGAGAATTACCCGGAAACACCATATATTTT.